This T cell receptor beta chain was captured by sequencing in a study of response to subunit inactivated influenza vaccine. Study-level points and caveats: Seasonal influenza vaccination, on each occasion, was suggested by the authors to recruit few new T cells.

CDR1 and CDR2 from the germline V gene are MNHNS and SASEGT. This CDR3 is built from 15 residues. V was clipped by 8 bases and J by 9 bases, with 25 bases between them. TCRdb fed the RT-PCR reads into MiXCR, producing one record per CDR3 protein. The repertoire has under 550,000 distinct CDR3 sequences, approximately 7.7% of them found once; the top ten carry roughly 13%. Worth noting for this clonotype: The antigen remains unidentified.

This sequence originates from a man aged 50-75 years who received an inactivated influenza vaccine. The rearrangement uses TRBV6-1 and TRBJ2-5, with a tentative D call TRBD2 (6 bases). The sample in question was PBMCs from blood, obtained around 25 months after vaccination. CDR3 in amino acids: CASGPLLGDFGAQYF. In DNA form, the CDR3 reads TGTGCCAGCGGACCTTTACTAGGGGACTTTGGGGCCCAGTACTTC.